The clone carrying this TCR beta chain occurred once. These data originate in a study of shared clonotypes between healthy human individuals. With 4 bases removed from V and 6 bases from J, the gap between germline ends came to 18 bases. Germline V gives CDR1 SGHTA, CDR2 FQGTGA. This CDR3 comprises 15 residues. Libraries were prepared by immunoSEQ multiplex PCR; TCRdb keeps only in-frame clonotypes and omits some of them. Of just over 2,000,000 clones detected, 95% appear once; the ten largest clones hold 0.1% to 0.15%. Sequenced: naive CD4+ T cells sorted from blood. Subset denoted: CD45RA+ positively selected. This chain connects TRBV7-3 to TRBJ1-1; D possibly corresponds to TRBD1 (5 bases). This TCR was sampled from a man in his late teens or twenties in good health. CDR3 protein: CASSSIQGIGAEAFF. CDR3 DNA sequence: TGTGCCAGCAGCTCAATCCAGGGAATCGGGGCTGAAGCTTTCTTT.